The rows below give T cell receptor beta chains drawn from one sample of a study of CD8 T cells in ankylosing spondylitis. TCRdb reprocessed the 5' RACE reads with MiXCR, giving one entry per CDR3 protein. Here the sample spans 350,000 or so distinct CDR3 sequences, roughly 8% being singletons. The specimen sequenced was blood, either unsorted or a sorted T cell fraction (not recorded which). The receptors come from a male donor with ankylosing spondylitis. The CDR3 runs from the conserved cysteine through the conserved F or W. Fields, in order: J gene, V gene, D gene, clone size, CDR3 DNA, CDR3 protein. The D gene is left open where the match is weak. Where a row states a size, it is once, few, many or the class of an expanded clone; other rows omit it.

j_call: TRBJ2-2
v_call: TRBV6-5
d_call: .
clone_size: many
cdr3_nt: TGTGCCAGCAGTTACGGAGAGAACACCGGGGAGCTGTTTTTT
cdr3_aa: CASSYGENTGELFF

j_call: TRBJ2-3
v_call: TRBV18
d_call: TRBD1
clone_size: few
cdr3_nt: TGTGCCAGCTCACCAGCGGACAGGGCCACAGATACGCAGTATTTT
cdr3_aa: CASSPADRATDTQYF

j_call: TRBJ2-7
v_call: TRBV20-1
d_call: TRBD2
clone_size: few
cdr3_nt: TGCAGTGCCATCTGGCTAGCGGGAGGCGGCTACGAGCAGTACTTC
cdr3_aa: CSAIWLAGGGYEQYF

j_call: TRBJ2-7
v_call: TRBV4-3
d_call: TRBD2
clone_size: many
cdr3_nt: TGCGCCAGCAGCTTGTACCCGGGACTAGCGGGATACGAGCAGTACTTC
cdr3_aa: CASSLYPGLAGYEQYF

j_call: TRBJ2-1
v_call: TRBV10-3
d_call: TRBD1
clone_size: .
cdr3_nt: TGTGCCATCAGGGACTCCATCGGGACAGGCTTCTTGGGTGAGCAGTTCTTC
cdr3_aa: CAIRDSIGTGFLGEQFF

j_call: TRBJ1-1
v_call: TRBV28
d_call: .
clone_size: many
cdr3_nt: TGTGCCAGCAGTTTATCGGTAACCACTGAAGCTTTCTTT
cdr3_aa: CASSLSVTTEAFF

j_call: TRBJ1-1
v_call: TRBV7-3
d_call: TRBD1
clone_size: .
cdr3_nt: TGTGCCAGCAGCCCAGGGGCGGCGGCAGGGGGTGTCTATAGTGAAGCTTTCTTT
cdr3_aa: CASSPGAAAGGVYSEAFF

j_call: TRBJ1-5
v_call: TRBV20-1
d_call: TRBD1
clone_size: .
cdr3_nt: TGCAGTGCTAGAAGACAGGGGGGTGTAGGCAATCAGCCCCAGCATTTT
cdr3_aa: CSARRQGGVGNQPQHF

j_call: TRBJ1-1
v_call: TRBV5-1
d_call: .
clone_size: few
cdr3_nt: TGCGCCAGCAACATAGACACACTCGCTGAAGCTTTCTTT
cdr3_aa: CASNIDTLAEAFF

j_call: TRBJ2-1
v_call: TRBV5-1
d_call: .
clone_size: few
cdr3_nt: TGCGCCAGCAGCTTGAATCCGCAACAAAACAATGAGCAGTTCTTC
cdr3_aa: CASSLNPQQNNEQFF

j_call: TRBJ2-7
v_call: TRBV20-1
d_call: .
clone_size: few
cdr3_nt: TGCAGTGCAGGGGGACATTCCCAACGCACCCACGAGCAGTACTTC
cdr3_aa: CSAGGHSQRTHEQYF